These T cell receptor beta chains were read from a single sample in a study of blood T cell repertoires in COVID-19. This table comes from immunoSEQ multiplex PCR, and its TCRdb copy is limited to in-frame clones, with some not included. The data hold approximately 100,000 clones, with nearly 90% observed a single time. Sequenced input: peripheral blood. The receptor set was obtained from an older man with acute or convalescent COVID-19. The CDR3 runs from the conserved cysteine through the conserved F or W. A D gene is named only where the DNA matches it firmly. The size of a clone is reported for some rows only, either as once, few or many, or as a class for expanded clones.

TGTGCCAGCAGTTCCGAGGGGGGAGGGTTGCGCTCACCCCTCCACTTT,CASSSEGGGLRSPLHF,-,TRBJ1-6,TRBV6-5,-
TGTGCCAGCAGTGTTGACGGGGGGGCAGATACGCAGTATTTT,CASSVDGGADTQYF,TRBD2,TRBJ2-3,TRBV2,-
TGTGCCAGCAGTGAAATGGGAGCAACGTTCTATGGCTACACCTTC,CASSEMGATFYGYTF,-,TRBJ1-2,TRBV6-1,-
TGCGCCAGCAGCTTGGTCAGGGAGGCTATCACAGATACGCAGTATTTT,CASSLVREAITDTQYF,-,TRBJ2-3,TRBV5-1,-
TGTGCCAGCTCACAAAAGGGACAGGCCGCTGGTGGGGAGCTGTTTTTT,CASSQKGQAAGGELFF,TRBD1,TRBJ2-2,TRBV18,-
TGTGCCAGCAGCCCGAATTCTGGGACAGTGAACTATGGCTACACCTTC,CASSPNSGTVNYGYTF,TRBD1,TRBJ1-2,TRBV7-9,-
TGTGCCAGAAGCTCTCCCAGGGGGTTCCGGTATCAGCCCCAGCATTTT,CARSSPRGFRYQPQHF,TRBD1,TRBJ1-5,TRBV5-3,-
TGTGCCAGCAGTTACGGGACAGGTTCTTTACCCCTCCACTTT,CASSYGTGSLPLHF,TRBD1,TRBJ1-6,TRBV6-2/TRBV6-3,once
TGTGCCAGCAGCTCGGGACAGGAGACTGGAAACACCATATATTTT,CASSSGQETGNTIYF,TRBD1,TRBJ1-3,TRBV4-2,-
TGTGCCAGCAGCCCCGACGGGATTCAGCCCCAGCATTTT,CASSPDGIQPQHF,-,TRBJ1-5,TRBV28,-
TGTGCCAGCAGCTCCCGGACATACACTGAAGCTTTCTTT,CASSSRTYTEAFF,-,TRBJ1-1,TRBV7-9,few
TGTGCCAGCTCAGGGACTAGCGGGTACAATGAGCAGTTCTTC,CASSGTSGYNEQFF,TRBD2,TRBJ2-1,TRBV18,once
TGTGCCAGTAGTCCCCCGTGGAGGCCCCAGCATTTT,CASSPPWRPQHF,-,TRBJ1-5,TRBV19,-
TGTGCCAGCCGCGGGGAGATTAGTAATTCACCCCTCCACTTT,CASRGEISNSPLHF,-,TRBJ1-6,TRBV6-5,-
TGTGCCAGACCCCTCCGAGACGGGGGAAATTCCTACGAGCAGTACTTC,CARPLRDGGNSYEQYF,-,TRBJ2-7,TRBV19,-
TGTGCCAGCAGTTTGACAGGGGAAGGGAACACTGAAGCTTTCTTT,CASSLTGEGNTEAFF,TRBD1,TRBJ1-1,TRBV6-2/TRBV6-3,-
TGTGCCAGCTCACCCCCCCAGGGACTCTACGAGCAGTACTTC,CASSPPQGLYEQYF,-,TRBJ2-7,TRBV18,-
TGTGCCAGCAGCCAAGTCCCGGGACAGGGAATAGGTTCACCCCTCCACTTT,CASSQVPGQGIGSPLHF,TRBD1,TRBJ1-6,TRBV3-1/TRBV3-2,-
TGTGCCAGCAGTACCGCCGGGACATTGAACACTGAAGCTTTCTTT,CASSTAGTLNTEAFF,-,TRBJ1-1,TRBV3-1/TRBV3-2,-
TGTGCCAGCTCACCACCGAGAGGGGGGGGCTACAATGAGCAGTTCTTC,CASSPPRGGGYNEQFF,-,TRBJ2-1,TRBV18,once
TGTGCCAGCAGACAAGCAGGGGCAGGACAGCCCCAGCATTTT,CASRQAGAGQPQHF,-,TRBJ1-5,TRBV6-5,-
TGTGCCAGCAGTGACCAGGGGAGAGTAAAGGACACTGAAGCTTTCTTT,CASSDQGRVKDTEAFF,-,TRBJ1-1,TRBV6-1,-